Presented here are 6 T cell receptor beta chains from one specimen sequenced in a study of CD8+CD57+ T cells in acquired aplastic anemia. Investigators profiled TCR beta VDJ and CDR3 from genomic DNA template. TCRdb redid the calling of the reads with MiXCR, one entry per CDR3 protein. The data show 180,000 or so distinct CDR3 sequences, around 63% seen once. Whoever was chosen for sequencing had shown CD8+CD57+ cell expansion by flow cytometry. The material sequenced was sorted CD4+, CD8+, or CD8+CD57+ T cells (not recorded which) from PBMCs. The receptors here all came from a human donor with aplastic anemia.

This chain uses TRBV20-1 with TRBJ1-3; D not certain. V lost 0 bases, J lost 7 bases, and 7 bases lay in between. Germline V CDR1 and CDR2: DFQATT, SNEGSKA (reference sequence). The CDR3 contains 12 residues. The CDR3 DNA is TGCAGTGCTAGAGATCCCTGGAACACCATATATTTT. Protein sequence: CSARDPWNTIYF.

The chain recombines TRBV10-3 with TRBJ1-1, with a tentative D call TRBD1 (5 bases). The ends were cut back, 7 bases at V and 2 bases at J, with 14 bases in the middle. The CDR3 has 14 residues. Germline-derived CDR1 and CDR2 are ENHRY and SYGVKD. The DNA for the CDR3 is TGTGCCATCACCAATGACAGAGAAAACACTGAAGCTTTCTTT. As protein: CAITNDRENTEAFF.

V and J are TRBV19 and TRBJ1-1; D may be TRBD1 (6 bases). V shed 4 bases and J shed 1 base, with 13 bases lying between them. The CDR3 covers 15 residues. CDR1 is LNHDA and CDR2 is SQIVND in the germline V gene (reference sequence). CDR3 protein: CASSRGGSGNTEAFF. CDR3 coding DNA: TGTGCCAGTAGTAGGGGGGGCTCGGGGAACACTGAAGCTTTCTTT.

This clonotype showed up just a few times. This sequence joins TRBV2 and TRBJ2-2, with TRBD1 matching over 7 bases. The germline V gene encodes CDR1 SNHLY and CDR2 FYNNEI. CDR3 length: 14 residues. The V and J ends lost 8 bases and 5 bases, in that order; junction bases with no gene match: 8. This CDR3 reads CASGGTGETGELFF. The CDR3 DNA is TGTGCCAGCGGTGGCACAGGGGAAACCGGGGAGCTGTTTTTT.

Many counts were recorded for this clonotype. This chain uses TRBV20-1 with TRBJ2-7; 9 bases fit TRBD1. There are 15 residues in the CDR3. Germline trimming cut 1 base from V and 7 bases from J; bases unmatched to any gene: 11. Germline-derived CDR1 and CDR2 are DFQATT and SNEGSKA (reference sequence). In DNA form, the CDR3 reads TGCAGTGCTAGAGGCGGGACAGGGTATTTAGGAGAGCAGTACTTC. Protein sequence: CSARGGTGYLGEQYF.

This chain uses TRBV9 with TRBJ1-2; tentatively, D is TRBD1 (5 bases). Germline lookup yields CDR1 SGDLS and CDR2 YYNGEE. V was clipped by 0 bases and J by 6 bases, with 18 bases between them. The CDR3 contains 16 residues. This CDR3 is CASSVDRAGGDDGYTF. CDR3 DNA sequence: TGTGCCAGCAGCGTAGATAGGGCTGGGGGAGACGATGGCTACACCTTC. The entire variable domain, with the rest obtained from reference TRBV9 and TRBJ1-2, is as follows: DSGVTQTPKHLITATGQRVTLRCSPRSGDLSVYWYQQSLDQGLQFLIQYYNGEERAKGNILERFSAQQFPDLHSELNLSSLELGDSALYFCASSVDRAGGDDGYTFGSGTRLTVV.